This TCR beta chain appears in the sequencing data of a study of cytomegalovirus exposure and HLA in healthy donors. The study's findings and limits: Cytomegalovirus status was reportedly diagnosed by the classifier with high specificity and sensitivity.

The PCR contained 60 Vbeta and 13 Jbeta primers. The method was immunoSEQ multiplex PCR; TCRdb's version includes in-frame clones alone and lacks a portion of them. The sample lists 250,000 to 350,000 clones; around 86% were seen once. A few counts support this clone. Its target is not known. Germline is not matched at one junction end, which may reflect a read error. The CDR3 has 11 amino acids. Looked up from germline, CDR1 is MNHNS and CDR2 is SASEGT. The clonotype comes from a man in his forties in good health and CMV-seropositive. The sequencing input was PBMCs. This chain uses TRBV6-1 with TRBJ1-1; maybe TRBD1 (6 bases). The CDR3: CASILGTTSVF. The CDR3 nucleotides are TGTGCCAGCATTCTCGGGACAACCAGTGTCTTT.